Below, 15 T cell receptor beta chains from the same sample are listed, as sequenced in a study of blood T cell repertoires in COVID-19. Assay: immunoSEQ multiplex PCR; the TCRdb copy retains only in-frame clones and omits some. The sample has about 80,000 clones, around four fifths seen once; the top ten hold about 18%. The sample consisted of peripheral blood. The receptors shown here come from a man older than 75 with active or convalescent COVID-19.

V and J are TRBV4-2 and TRBJ1-2; no firm D call. Germline assignment: CDR1 LGHNA and CDR2 YNFKEQ. The CDR3 extends over 15 amino acids. V was clipped by 0 bases and J by 4 bases, with 12 bases between them. CDR3 protein: CASSQDLVSSYGYTF. The CDR3 DNA sequence: TGTGCCAGCAGCCAAGATCTGGTTTCTAGCTATGGCTACACCTTC.

The chain employs TRBV5-1 and TRBJ1-1, with 8 bases fitting TRBD1. The germline V gene encodes CDR1 SGHRS and CDR2 YFSETQ. The V gene end was trimmed by 4 bases and the J gene end by 14 bases; junction bases not matched to a gene: 19. The CDR3 loop spans 15 amino acids. CDR3 sequence reads: CASSPGQGNFLFFFF. The CDR3 DNA reads TGCGCCAGCAGCCCCGGACAGGGCAACTTTCTTTTCTTCTTCTTT. The entire variable domain, with the rest obtained from reference TRBV5-1 and TRBJ1-1, is as follows: KAGVTQTPRYLIKTRGQQVTLSCSPISGHRSVSWYQQTPGQGLQFLFEYFSETQRNKGNFPGRFSGRQFSNSRSEMNVSTLELGDSALYLCASSPGQGNFLFFFFGQGTRLTVV.

This chain connects TRBV19 to TRBJ1-4, with D possibly matching TRBD1 (5 bases). Germline V gives CDR1 LNHDA, CDR2 SQIVND (reference sequence). Between the trimmed V and J ends, which lost 5 bases and 4 bases, there was a span of 14 bases. The CDR3 contains 15 residues. The CDR3 bases are TGTGCCAGTAGTCCGACGGGACTTGTTAATGAAAAACTGTTTTTT. It encodes CASSPTGLVNEKLFF.

The chain has TRBV11-2 and TRBJ1-4, with 7 bases aligning to TRBD1. The CDR3 has 15 residues. V trimming: 9 bases; J trimming: 2 bases; junction bases outside the gene matches: 9. Germline-derived CDR1 and CDR2 are SGHAT and FQNNGV. CDR3 sequence reads: CASTPGTDTNEKLFF. DNA for the CDR3: TGTGCCAGTACCCCTGGGACAGATACTAATGAAAAACTGTTTTTT.

This chain connects TRBV7-2 to TRBJ1-3; D is unclear. Trimming removed 5 bases from V and 0 bases from J, with 11 bases in between. Germline CDR1 and CDR2: SGHTA and FQGNSA. This CDR3 comprises 15 residues. In DNA, the CDR3 is TGTGCCAGCAGCGGAGGTTGGGGCTCTGGAAACACCATATATTTT. It codes for CASSGGWGSGNTIYF.

The genes are TRBV10-2 and TRBJ2-2; 16 positions match TRBD2. There are 20 residues in the CDR3. V lost 7 bases, J lost 3 bases, and 14 bases stayed unmatched. CDR1 is WSHSY and CDR2 is SAAADI in the germline V gene. Here the CDR3 reads CASILRPGLAGGRDTGELFF. The CDR3 DNA reads as TGCGCCAGCATTCTCCGCCCGGGACTAGCGGGGGGGCGGGACACCGGGGAGCTGTTTTTT.

V is TRBV14 and J is TRBJ2-5; no clear D gene. In germline, CDR1 is SGHDN, CDR2 FVKESK. V dropped 0 bases and J dropped 11 bases, with 19 bases sitting between them. This CDR3 region has 15 residues. Written as DNA, the CDR3 is TGTGCCAGCAGCCAAGAGTCAGTTGAGTCACGCAGGCAGTACTTC. The encoded protein is CASSQESVESRRQYF.

The chain couples TRBV28 to TRBJ2-6; 8 nucleotides align to TRBD1. Trimming at V came to 9 bases and at J to 1 base, leaving 8 bases not matched to a gene. Germline assignment: CDR1 MDHEN and CDR2 SYDVKM. The CDR3 is made up of 16 amino acids. The CDR3 spells CARGQGGRSGANVLTF. The CDR3 DNA is TGTGCCAGAGGACAGGGAGGAAGGTCTGGGGCCAACGTCCTGACTTTC.

This rearrangement joins TRBV4-1 to TRBJ2-1; 7 nucleotides line up with TRBD2. This CDR3 is built from 20 residues. The V gene end was trimmed by 0 bases and the J gene end by 12 bases; junction bases not matched to a gene: 26. Germline values: CDR1 MGHRA, CDR2 YSYEKL. In DNA, the CDR3 is TGCGCCAGCAGCCAAGATGATGGGGGGGACCTTAAGGGGTCCCTACTAGGGCAGTTCTTC. Translation gives CASSQDDGGDLKGSLLGQFF.

The J gene is TRBJ2-3, the V gene TRBV19; possibly TRBD1 for D (5 bases). The length of the CDR3 is 15 residues. The V end lost 6 bases, the J end lost 3 bases, and 16 bases lay between the germline ends. CDR1 LNHDA and CDR2 SQIVND come from the germline V gene (reference sequence). The CDR3 reads CASRIWGQGTDTQYF. The CDR3 nucleotides are TGTGCCAGTAGAATTTGGGGCCAGGGTACAGATACGCAGTATTTT.

This clone was counted only a few times. V is TRBV19 and J is TRBJ2-2; 10 nucleotides align to TRBD1. In germline, CDR1 is LNHDA, CDR2 SQIVND (reference sequence). J was trimmed by 2 bases and V by 10 bases; bases with no gene match: 10. This CDR3 is built from 16 residues. The CDR3 DNA reads as TGTGCCACCGTAATAAGACAGGGGGCCAACACCGGGGAGCTGTTTTTT. Protein product: CATVIRQGANTGELFF.

J is TRBJ1-6 and V is TRBV10-3; 8 bases match TRBD1. Germline assignment: CDR1 ENHRY and CDR2 SYGVKD. Trimming took 2 bases from V and 9 from J; bases not matched to a gene: 6. CDR3 length: 15 residues. CDR3 bases: TGTGCCATCAGTGAGCGAGGACAGGGTGGTTCACCCCTCCACTTT. Translated, it gives CAISERGQGGSPLHF.

The gene calls are TRBV7-9 and TRBJ2-5; tentatively, D is TRBD1 (6 bases). Germline V gene data show CDR1 as SEHNR and CDR2 as FQNEAQ (reference sequence). The length of the CDR3 is 15 residues. The V end was cut by 3 bases, the J end by 1 base, with 12 bases between. CDR3: CASSLGSGAQETQYF. The CDR3 DNA sequence: TGTGCCAGCAGCTTGGGTTCAGGGGCCCAAGAGACCCAGTACTTC. The full variable domain, rest sourced from reference TRBV7-9 and TRBJ2-5, is DTGVSQNPRHKITKRGQNVTFRCDPISEHNRLYWYRQTLGQGPEFLTYFQNEAQLEKSRLLSDRFSAERPKGSFSTLEIQRTEQGDSAMYLCASSLGSGAQETQYFGPGTRLLVL.

V gene TRBV7-9 combines with J gene TRBJ2-2; 9 positions agree with TRBD1. Germline V gives CDR1 SEHNR, CDR2 FQNEAQ (reference sequence). Germline trimming cut 1 base from V and 4 bases from J; bases unmatched to any gene: 10. The CDR3 loop spans 18 amino acids. As DNA, the CDR3 is TGTGCCAGCAGCTTAGGTGGGCCATACAGGGGGCTCACCGGGGAGCTGTTTTTT. Amino acids: CASSLGGPYRGLTGELFF.

This chain uses TRBV14 with TRBJ1-2; D is undetermined. CDR1 SGHDN and CDR2 FVKESK come from the germline V gene. The V gene lost 0 bases and the J gene lost 10 bases, with 9 bases spanning the gap. The CDR3 consists of 12 residues. The CDR3 DNA reads as TGTGCCAGCAGCCAAGATGTGCGGGACTACACCTTC. Its protein product is CASSQDVRDYTF.